The 20 T cell receptor beta chains presented below share a single source sample, sequenced in a study of early T cells in non-severe SARS-CoV-2 infection. TCRdb analysed the 5' RACE reads with MiXCR anew, one entry per CDR3 protein. The table records some 100,000 distinct CDR3 sequences, roughly 15% of them present only once. The sequenced sample consisted of whole blood. These receptor sequences come from an adult who was a healthcare worker with PCR-confirmed SARS-CoV-2 infection or an uninfected control (not recorded which).

This clonotype was detected a few times. J is TRBJ2-4 and V is TRBV6-6; no definite D call. Trimming took off 2 bases at V and 1 base at J, with 3 bases between the two ends. This CDR3 has 13 residues. Germline V CDR1 and CDR2: MNHNY, SVGAGI (reference sequence). CDR3 coding DNA: TGTGCCAGCAGTTACAGGGCCAAAAACATTCAGTACTTC. Translating gives CASSYRAKNIQYF.

The CDR3 spells CASSYSTVNTEAFF. CDR3 nucleotide sequence: TGTGCCAGCAGTTACTCGACGGTGAACACTGAAGCTTTCTTT. V and J are TRBV6-6 and TRBJ1-1; D is uncertain. This CDR3 region has 14 residues. Trimming stripped 0 bases from V and 0 bases from J, with 5 bases between. CDR1 and CDR2 (germline): MNHNY, SVGAGI (reference sequence).

The chain links TRBV19 to TRBJ2-4; 10 bases fit TRBD2. The germline V gene encodes CDR1 LNHDA and CDR2 SQIVND (reference sequence). After removal of 6 bases from V and 8 bases from J, the junction contained 10 bases not matched to a gene. This CDR3 spans 15 amino acids. The CDR3 spells CASSFELAGWDIQYF. CDR3 nucleotides: TGTGCCAGTAGCTTCGAACTAGCGGGGTGGGACATTCAGTACTTC.

This chain links TRBV9 with TRBJ2-1, with TRBD2 matching over 15 bases. The trim removed 2 bases at V and 10 bases at J, leaving 4 bases unmatched. There are 15 residues in the CDR3. Germline V lookup: CDR1 SGDLS, CDR2 YYNGEE. The CDR3 here is CASSVGLAGGHEQFF. In DNA, the CDR3 is TGTGCCAGCAGCGTCGGACTAGCGGGGGGGCACGAGCAGTTCTTC.

The chain recombines TRBV29-1 with TRBJ2-2; TRBD1 aligns across 9 bases. Germline CDR1 reads SQVTM; CDR2 reads ANQGSEA. This CDR3 comprises 16 residues. J gave up 1 base and V 0 bases, and 3 bases lay outside the gene matches. The CDR3 coding sequence is TGCAGCGTTGAAGACCCGGGACAGGGGAACACCGGGGAGCTGTTTTTT. Its protein product is CSVEDPGQGNTGELFF.

The table lists this clonotype with a few counts. This chain connects TRBV20-1 to TRBJ2-3; D may be TRBD1 (6 bases). The CDR3 is made up of 16 amino acids. Germline-derived CDR1 and CDR2 are DFQATT and SNEGSKA (reference sequence). The germline V and J ends were trimmed by 5 bases and 5 bases, with 23 bases remaining between them. The CDR3 loop is CSAYAPGRGGRDTQYF. CDR3 coding DNA: TGCAGTGCTTATGCCCCAGGGCGTGGGGGCAGAGATACGCAGTATTTT.

The J gene is TRBJ2-4, the V gene TRBV9; TRBD1 aligns across 7 bases. This CDR3 has 14 residues. The germline V gene encodes CDR1 SGDLS and CDR2 YYNGEE. Trimming cost V 2 bases and J 12 bases; bases outside gene matches: 11. CDR3 protein: CASSVDYRQGTQYF. CDR3 sequence (DNA): TGTGCCAGCAGCGTTGACTACCGACAGGGCACTCAGTACTTC. The full variable domain, in which reference TRBV9 and TRBJ2-4 provide the parts outside the CDR3, is DSGVTQTPKHLITATGQRVTLRCSPRSGDLSVYWYQQSLDQGLQFLIQYYNGEERAKGNILERFSAQQFPDLHSELNLSSLELGDSALYFCASSVDYRQGTQYFGAGTRLSVL.

V gene TRBV5-1 combines with J gene TRBJ2-3, with 7 bases identical to TRBD2. CDR1 SGHRS and CDR2 YFSETQ come from the germline V gene. V lost 5 bases to trimming and J lost 0 bases; unmatched junction nucleotides: 9. The CDR3 runs 16 residues. This chain's CDR3 is CASRPQAGSSTDTQYF. The CDR3 nucleotides are TGCGCCAGCAGACCGCAAGCGGGGTCTAGCACAGATACGCAGTATTTT.

This clonotype was counted ten times or more. V and J are TRBV19 and TRBJ2-2, with D possibly being TRBD2 (6 bases). CDR1 is LNHDA, CDR2 SQIVND, per germline (reference sequence). Deletions cut 6 bases from V and 6 bases from J, with 14 bases between. The CDR3 is made up of 14 amino acids. Here the CDR3 reads CASRIGGGAGELFF. DNA for the CDR3: TGTGCCAGTAGAATCGGGGGAGGTGCCGGGGAGCTGTTTTTT.

The sample holds many counts of this clonotype. The chain employs TRBV7-2 and TRBJ1-4; D remains ambiguous. CDR1 and CDR2 (germline): SGHTA, FQGNSA. Deletions cut 4 bases from V and 4 bases from J, with 16 bases between. The CDR3 runs to 16 residues. In nucleotides, the CDR3 is TGTGCCAGCAGCTCTCCTCGACCGGGAATTAATGAAAAACTGTTTTTT. Its translation is CASSSPRPGINEKLFF.

The gene calls are TRBV7-2 and TRBJ1-4, with a possible D match to TRBD1 (5 bases). Looked up from germline, CDR1 is SGHTA and CDR2 is FQGNSA. Deletions cut 2 bases from V and 7 bases from J, with 14 bases between. The CDR3 covers 15 residues. As DNA, the CDR3 is TGTGCCAGCAGCTTATTGGGGACCAGCTCTGAAAAACTGTTTTTT. Encoded protein: CASSLLGTSSEKLFF.

This chain joins TRBV29-1 and TRBJ2-3; D call uncertain. CDR3 length equals 12 residues. Germline CDR1 and CDR2: SQVTM and ANQGSEA. The V and J ends lost 3 bases and 5 bases respectively, with 9 bases between them. CDR3 residues: CSVDEPVDTQYF. CDR3 nucleotide sequence: TGCAGCGTTGATGAGCCTGTAGATACGCAGTATTTT.

This clonotype showed up just a few times. The V and J genes are TRBV4-1 and TRBJ2-3, with D possibly matching TRBD2 (6 bases). V was pared by 1 base and J by 5 bases, with 13 bases between. The CDR3 runs 15 residues. Germline V gene lookup returns CDR1 MGHRA and CDR2 YSYEKL. The DNA of the CDR3 is TGCGCCAGCAGCCAAGTCGGGCTGGGGGGAGATACGCAGTATTTT. Amino acid sequence: CASSQVGLGGDTQYF.

The chain recombines TRBV7-6 with TRBJ2-3; 9 bases match TRBD2. Losses at the gene ends were 0 bases for V and 7 bases for J; bases not matched to a gene: 2. The CDR3 has 14 amino acids. The germline V gene encodes CDR1 SGHVS and CDR2 FNYEAQ. The CDR3 DNA follows: TGTGCCAGCAGCTTAGCTAGCGGGGGAAATACGCAGTATTTT. This gives the protein CASSLASGGNTQYF.

V gene TRBV19 combines with J gene TRBJ2-5, with TRBD1 matching over 9 bases. This CDR3 has 14 residues. The V gene end was trimmed by 3 bases and the J gene end by 4 bases; junction bases not matched to a gene: 3. The germline gives CDR1 LNHDA, CDR2 SQIVND (reference sequence). In DNA form, the CDR3 reads TGTGCCAGTAGTATCGGGACAGGGTCAGAGACCCAGTACTTC. This translates into CASSIGTGSETQYF. Together with reference TRBV19 and TRBJ2-5, the CDR3 gives the full variable domain: DGGITQSPKYLFRKEGQNVTLSCEQNLNHDAMYWYRQDPGQGLRLIYYSQIVNDFQKGDIAEGYSVSREKKESFPLTVTSAQKNPTAFYLCASSIGTGSETQYFGPGTRLLVL.

This clonotype has more than one count but fewer than ten. V is TRBV3-1 and J is TRBJ1-3; no clear D gene. V lost 4 bases, J lost 0 bases, and 13 bases lay in between. The CDR3 extends over 16 amino acids. Germline assignment: CDR1 LGHDT and CDR2 YNNKEL (reference sequence). In DNA form, the CDR3 reads TGTGCCAGCAGCCCCCTTGCCCGCGTCTCTGGAAACACCATATATTTT. Its protein product is CASSPLARVSGNTIYF.

This clonotype was seen a handful of times. The chain combines TRBV11-1 with TRBJ1-1; tentative D call: TRBD1 (5 bases). Germline-derived CDR1 and CDR2 are SGHAT and FQDESV (reference sequence). The CDR3 extends over 14 amino acids. V was clipped by 5 bases and J by 5 bases, with 15 bases between them. This CDR3 is CASSPWGGGTEAFF. The CDR3 DNA reads as TGTGCCAGCAGCCCCTGGGGCGGAGGAACTGAAGCTTTCTTT.

This clonotype was observed a few times. The V call is TRBV7-6, the J call TRBJ2-7; the match to TRBD2 covers 7 bases. This CDR3 is built from 15 residues. Germline V gene data show CDR1 as SGHVS and CDR2 as FNYEAQ. Unmatched junction bases numbered 5, after V lost 1 base and J lost 2 bases. CDR3 protein: CASSLEAGVPYEQYV. CDR3 in DNA: TGTGCCAGCAGCTTAGAGGCGGGGGTTCCCTACGAGCAGTACGTC.

The CDR3 DNA sequence: TGTGCCAGCAGCCCGATCGGGACTAGCCGCTCCTACAATGAGCAGTTCTTC. It codes for CASSPIGTSRSYNEQFF. J is TRBJ2-1 and V is TRBV7-2, with 9 bases matching TRBD2. J lost 0 bases, V lost 5 bases, and 8 bases had no gene match. This CDR3 region has 17 residues. The V gene's germline CDR1 is SGHTA and CDR2 FQGNSA.

This clonotype has at least ten counts. J is TRBJ1-1 and V is TRBV18; TRBD1 agrees at 12 bases. Losses at the gene ends were 7 bases for V and 0 bases for J; bases not matched to a gene: 3. The CDR3 runs to 15 residues. CDR1 and CDR2 from the germline V gene are KGHSH and LQKENI. CDR3: CASLGQGAVNTEAFF. The DNA of the CDR3 is TGTGCCAGCTTGGGACAGGGGGCCGTGAACACTGAAGCTTTCTTT.